The rows below give T cell receptor beta chains drawn from one sample of a study of blood T cell repertoires in COVID-19. Clones were read by immunoSEQ multiplex PCR, and TCRdb kept only the in-frame ones, dropping some. The sample consists of about 280,000 clones, more than 85% of them appearing once. The sample comprised peripheral blood. These receptors were taken from a man in his forties with acute or convalescent COVID-19. CDR3s leave out the opening cysteine and the closing phenylalanine or tryptophan. A D gene is named only where the DNA matches it firmly. Clone size, where shown, is once, few, many, or a class for clones that have expanded.

CDR3 protein,D gene,J gene,V gene,clone size
ASAPRGNYNEQF,.,TRBJ2-1,TRBV11-2,.
ASSEREEGQF,.,TRBJ2-1,TRBV6-1,.
AWSVGGFSYEQY,.,TRBJ2-7,TRBV30,.
ASSSSGTFNQPQH,.,TRBJ1-5,TRBV5-5,.
ATSNALAPPYNEQF,.,TRBJ2-1,TRBV15,.
ATSDPRGEGATDTQY,TRBD1,TRBJ2-3,TRBV24-1,.
ASSLQGARTEAF,TRBD1,TRBJ1-1,TRBV5-1,.
ASSLEQGAISEAF,TRBD1,TRBJ1-1,TRBV7-9,few
ASSGRDRGGETQY,TRBD1,TRBJ2-5,TRBV7-8,.
ASSRGGAHTEAF,.,TRBJ1-1,TRBV2,.
ASSDGQNSNQPQH,.,TRBJ1-5,TRBV6-1,.
ASSTGTSVSDTQY,TRBD2,TRBJ2-3,TRBV5-4,.
ASRTGSKTNGYT,TRBD1,TRBJ1-2,TRBV6-5,.
ATSDFCGCRVAYEQY,.,TRBJ2-7,TRBV24-1,.
ASSYSTGVGTQY,.,TRBJ2-5,TRBV6-5,.
ASSLTGTASGNTIY,TRBD1,TRBJ1-3,TRBV4-1,.
ASSDRSGGIFYEQY,TRBD2,TRBJ2-7,TRBV6-1,.
ASSKEGTGQETQY,.,TRBJ2-5,TRBV21-1,once
ASSAVRGTNTGELF,TRBD2,TRBJ2-2,TRBV9,.